Sequencing of this T cell receptor beta chain was carried out in a study of PD-L1 blockade in urothelial cancer. Whole-study context: Bladder-origin urothelial cancer in males covered about 90% of the 29 patients. Patients' prior chemotherapy regimens numbered 0 to 3. Analyses were performed on blood at 3 weeks after treatment start (the second dose) and at 6 weeks.

Time point defined: peripheral blood 6 weeks after treatment start. Urothelial carcinoma, locally advanced or metastatic, affected the patients. The CDR3 is 14 residues long. The germline V gene encodes CDR1 SGHNT and CDR2 YYREEE (reference sequence). As to this clone: An end of the junction differs from the germline gene, which may be a read error.

The assay was immunoSEQ multiplex PCR, and TCRdb's table has in-frame clones only and misses some. The data contain around 93,000 clones, approximately 87% of them singletons. The clonotype was recovered from a man in his 70s with urothelial cancer. Sample: PBMCs, taken around atezolizumab (anti-PD-L1) treatment. The chain combines TRBV5-4 with TRBJ2-5, with a weak D call TRBD2 (7 bases). The CDR3 DNA sequence: TGTGCCAGCAGCAGCCCAGGTGGGGGGGCTAATAAAAACTTC. This codes for CASSSPGGGANKNF.